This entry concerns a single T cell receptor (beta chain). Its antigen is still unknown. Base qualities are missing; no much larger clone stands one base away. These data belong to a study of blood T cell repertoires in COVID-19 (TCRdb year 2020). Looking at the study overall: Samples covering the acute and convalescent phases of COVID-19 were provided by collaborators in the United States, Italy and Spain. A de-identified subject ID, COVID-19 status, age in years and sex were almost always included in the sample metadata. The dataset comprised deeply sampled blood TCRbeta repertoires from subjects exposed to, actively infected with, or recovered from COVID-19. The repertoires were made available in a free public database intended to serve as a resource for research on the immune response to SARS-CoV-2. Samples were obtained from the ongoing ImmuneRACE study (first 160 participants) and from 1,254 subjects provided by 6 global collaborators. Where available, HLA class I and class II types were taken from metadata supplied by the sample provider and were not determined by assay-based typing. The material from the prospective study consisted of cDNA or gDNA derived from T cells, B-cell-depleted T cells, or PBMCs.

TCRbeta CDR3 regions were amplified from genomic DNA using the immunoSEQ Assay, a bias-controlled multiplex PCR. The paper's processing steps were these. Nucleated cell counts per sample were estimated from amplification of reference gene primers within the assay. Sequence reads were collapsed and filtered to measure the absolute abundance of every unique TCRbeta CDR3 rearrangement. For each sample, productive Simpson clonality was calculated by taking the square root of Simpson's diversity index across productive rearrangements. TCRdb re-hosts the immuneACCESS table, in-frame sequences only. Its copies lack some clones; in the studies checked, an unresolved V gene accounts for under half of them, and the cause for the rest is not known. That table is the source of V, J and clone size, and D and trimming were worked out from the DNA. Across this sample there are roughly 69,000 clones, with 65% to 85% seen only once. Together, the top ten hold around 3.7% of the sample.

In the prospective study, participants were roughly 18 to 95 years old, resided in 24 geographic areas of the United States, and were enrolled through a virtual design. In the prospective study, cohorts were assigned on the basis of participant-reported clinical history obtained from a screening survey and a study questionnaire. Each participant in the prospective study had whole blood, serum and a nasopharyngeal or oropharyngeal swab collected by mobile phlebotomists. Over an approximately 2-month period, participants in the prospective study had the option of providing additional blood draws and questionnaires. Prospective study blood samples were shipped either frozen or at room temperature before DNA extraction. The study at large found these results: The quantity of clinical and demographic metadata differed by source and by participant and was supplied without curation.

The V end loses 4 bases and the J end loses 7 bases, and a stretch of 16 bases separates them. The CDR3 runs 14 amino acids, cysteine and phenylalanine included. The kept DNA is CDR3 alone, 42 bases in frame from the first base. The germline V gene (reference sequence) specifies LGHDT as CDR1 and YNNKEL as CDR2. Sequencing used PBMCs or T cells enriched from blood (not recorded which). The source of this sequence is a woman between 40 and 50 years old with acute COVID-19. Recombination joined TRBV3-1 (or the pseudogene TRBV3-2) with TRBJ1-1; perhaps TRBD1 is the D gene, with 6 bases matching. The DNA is TGTGCCAGCAGCCGCGACAACAGGGTCCTTGAAGCTTTCTTT. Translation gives CASSRDNRVLEAFF.